The T cell receptor beta chain under discussion was sequenced for a study of post-analysis software for immune sequencing data. Overall study findings and caveats: Pronounced co-clustering by F measure was evident among identically batched samples. Patients with multiple sclerosis recorded significantly lower normalized Chao1 diversity than controls, the study found.

cDNA libraries for TCR beta contained unique molecular identifiers. The authors obtained 400,000 to 600,000 cDNA molecules from approximately 0.95 to 9.8 million T cells. TCRdb independently ran MiXCR on the PCR reads; one entry per CDR3 protein. Among about 820,000 distinct CDR3 sequences listed, around 50% were seen once. With regard to this clonotype: Its target is unknown.

The sequence derives from a girl between 10 and 17 years old with multiple sclerosis. The sequencing sample was made of blood.

The CDR3 loop reads CASSSLAGDEQFF. The CDR3 coding sequence is TGTGCCAGTAGTAGTCTAGCGGGAGATGAGCAGTTCTTC. The chain is built from TRBV19 and TRBJ2-1; the match to TRBD2 covers 10 bases. CDR3 length equals 13 residues. Germline assignment: CDR1 LNHDA and CDR2 SQIVND (reference sequence). V gave up 4 bases and J gave up 8 bases; unmatched junction bases: 2.